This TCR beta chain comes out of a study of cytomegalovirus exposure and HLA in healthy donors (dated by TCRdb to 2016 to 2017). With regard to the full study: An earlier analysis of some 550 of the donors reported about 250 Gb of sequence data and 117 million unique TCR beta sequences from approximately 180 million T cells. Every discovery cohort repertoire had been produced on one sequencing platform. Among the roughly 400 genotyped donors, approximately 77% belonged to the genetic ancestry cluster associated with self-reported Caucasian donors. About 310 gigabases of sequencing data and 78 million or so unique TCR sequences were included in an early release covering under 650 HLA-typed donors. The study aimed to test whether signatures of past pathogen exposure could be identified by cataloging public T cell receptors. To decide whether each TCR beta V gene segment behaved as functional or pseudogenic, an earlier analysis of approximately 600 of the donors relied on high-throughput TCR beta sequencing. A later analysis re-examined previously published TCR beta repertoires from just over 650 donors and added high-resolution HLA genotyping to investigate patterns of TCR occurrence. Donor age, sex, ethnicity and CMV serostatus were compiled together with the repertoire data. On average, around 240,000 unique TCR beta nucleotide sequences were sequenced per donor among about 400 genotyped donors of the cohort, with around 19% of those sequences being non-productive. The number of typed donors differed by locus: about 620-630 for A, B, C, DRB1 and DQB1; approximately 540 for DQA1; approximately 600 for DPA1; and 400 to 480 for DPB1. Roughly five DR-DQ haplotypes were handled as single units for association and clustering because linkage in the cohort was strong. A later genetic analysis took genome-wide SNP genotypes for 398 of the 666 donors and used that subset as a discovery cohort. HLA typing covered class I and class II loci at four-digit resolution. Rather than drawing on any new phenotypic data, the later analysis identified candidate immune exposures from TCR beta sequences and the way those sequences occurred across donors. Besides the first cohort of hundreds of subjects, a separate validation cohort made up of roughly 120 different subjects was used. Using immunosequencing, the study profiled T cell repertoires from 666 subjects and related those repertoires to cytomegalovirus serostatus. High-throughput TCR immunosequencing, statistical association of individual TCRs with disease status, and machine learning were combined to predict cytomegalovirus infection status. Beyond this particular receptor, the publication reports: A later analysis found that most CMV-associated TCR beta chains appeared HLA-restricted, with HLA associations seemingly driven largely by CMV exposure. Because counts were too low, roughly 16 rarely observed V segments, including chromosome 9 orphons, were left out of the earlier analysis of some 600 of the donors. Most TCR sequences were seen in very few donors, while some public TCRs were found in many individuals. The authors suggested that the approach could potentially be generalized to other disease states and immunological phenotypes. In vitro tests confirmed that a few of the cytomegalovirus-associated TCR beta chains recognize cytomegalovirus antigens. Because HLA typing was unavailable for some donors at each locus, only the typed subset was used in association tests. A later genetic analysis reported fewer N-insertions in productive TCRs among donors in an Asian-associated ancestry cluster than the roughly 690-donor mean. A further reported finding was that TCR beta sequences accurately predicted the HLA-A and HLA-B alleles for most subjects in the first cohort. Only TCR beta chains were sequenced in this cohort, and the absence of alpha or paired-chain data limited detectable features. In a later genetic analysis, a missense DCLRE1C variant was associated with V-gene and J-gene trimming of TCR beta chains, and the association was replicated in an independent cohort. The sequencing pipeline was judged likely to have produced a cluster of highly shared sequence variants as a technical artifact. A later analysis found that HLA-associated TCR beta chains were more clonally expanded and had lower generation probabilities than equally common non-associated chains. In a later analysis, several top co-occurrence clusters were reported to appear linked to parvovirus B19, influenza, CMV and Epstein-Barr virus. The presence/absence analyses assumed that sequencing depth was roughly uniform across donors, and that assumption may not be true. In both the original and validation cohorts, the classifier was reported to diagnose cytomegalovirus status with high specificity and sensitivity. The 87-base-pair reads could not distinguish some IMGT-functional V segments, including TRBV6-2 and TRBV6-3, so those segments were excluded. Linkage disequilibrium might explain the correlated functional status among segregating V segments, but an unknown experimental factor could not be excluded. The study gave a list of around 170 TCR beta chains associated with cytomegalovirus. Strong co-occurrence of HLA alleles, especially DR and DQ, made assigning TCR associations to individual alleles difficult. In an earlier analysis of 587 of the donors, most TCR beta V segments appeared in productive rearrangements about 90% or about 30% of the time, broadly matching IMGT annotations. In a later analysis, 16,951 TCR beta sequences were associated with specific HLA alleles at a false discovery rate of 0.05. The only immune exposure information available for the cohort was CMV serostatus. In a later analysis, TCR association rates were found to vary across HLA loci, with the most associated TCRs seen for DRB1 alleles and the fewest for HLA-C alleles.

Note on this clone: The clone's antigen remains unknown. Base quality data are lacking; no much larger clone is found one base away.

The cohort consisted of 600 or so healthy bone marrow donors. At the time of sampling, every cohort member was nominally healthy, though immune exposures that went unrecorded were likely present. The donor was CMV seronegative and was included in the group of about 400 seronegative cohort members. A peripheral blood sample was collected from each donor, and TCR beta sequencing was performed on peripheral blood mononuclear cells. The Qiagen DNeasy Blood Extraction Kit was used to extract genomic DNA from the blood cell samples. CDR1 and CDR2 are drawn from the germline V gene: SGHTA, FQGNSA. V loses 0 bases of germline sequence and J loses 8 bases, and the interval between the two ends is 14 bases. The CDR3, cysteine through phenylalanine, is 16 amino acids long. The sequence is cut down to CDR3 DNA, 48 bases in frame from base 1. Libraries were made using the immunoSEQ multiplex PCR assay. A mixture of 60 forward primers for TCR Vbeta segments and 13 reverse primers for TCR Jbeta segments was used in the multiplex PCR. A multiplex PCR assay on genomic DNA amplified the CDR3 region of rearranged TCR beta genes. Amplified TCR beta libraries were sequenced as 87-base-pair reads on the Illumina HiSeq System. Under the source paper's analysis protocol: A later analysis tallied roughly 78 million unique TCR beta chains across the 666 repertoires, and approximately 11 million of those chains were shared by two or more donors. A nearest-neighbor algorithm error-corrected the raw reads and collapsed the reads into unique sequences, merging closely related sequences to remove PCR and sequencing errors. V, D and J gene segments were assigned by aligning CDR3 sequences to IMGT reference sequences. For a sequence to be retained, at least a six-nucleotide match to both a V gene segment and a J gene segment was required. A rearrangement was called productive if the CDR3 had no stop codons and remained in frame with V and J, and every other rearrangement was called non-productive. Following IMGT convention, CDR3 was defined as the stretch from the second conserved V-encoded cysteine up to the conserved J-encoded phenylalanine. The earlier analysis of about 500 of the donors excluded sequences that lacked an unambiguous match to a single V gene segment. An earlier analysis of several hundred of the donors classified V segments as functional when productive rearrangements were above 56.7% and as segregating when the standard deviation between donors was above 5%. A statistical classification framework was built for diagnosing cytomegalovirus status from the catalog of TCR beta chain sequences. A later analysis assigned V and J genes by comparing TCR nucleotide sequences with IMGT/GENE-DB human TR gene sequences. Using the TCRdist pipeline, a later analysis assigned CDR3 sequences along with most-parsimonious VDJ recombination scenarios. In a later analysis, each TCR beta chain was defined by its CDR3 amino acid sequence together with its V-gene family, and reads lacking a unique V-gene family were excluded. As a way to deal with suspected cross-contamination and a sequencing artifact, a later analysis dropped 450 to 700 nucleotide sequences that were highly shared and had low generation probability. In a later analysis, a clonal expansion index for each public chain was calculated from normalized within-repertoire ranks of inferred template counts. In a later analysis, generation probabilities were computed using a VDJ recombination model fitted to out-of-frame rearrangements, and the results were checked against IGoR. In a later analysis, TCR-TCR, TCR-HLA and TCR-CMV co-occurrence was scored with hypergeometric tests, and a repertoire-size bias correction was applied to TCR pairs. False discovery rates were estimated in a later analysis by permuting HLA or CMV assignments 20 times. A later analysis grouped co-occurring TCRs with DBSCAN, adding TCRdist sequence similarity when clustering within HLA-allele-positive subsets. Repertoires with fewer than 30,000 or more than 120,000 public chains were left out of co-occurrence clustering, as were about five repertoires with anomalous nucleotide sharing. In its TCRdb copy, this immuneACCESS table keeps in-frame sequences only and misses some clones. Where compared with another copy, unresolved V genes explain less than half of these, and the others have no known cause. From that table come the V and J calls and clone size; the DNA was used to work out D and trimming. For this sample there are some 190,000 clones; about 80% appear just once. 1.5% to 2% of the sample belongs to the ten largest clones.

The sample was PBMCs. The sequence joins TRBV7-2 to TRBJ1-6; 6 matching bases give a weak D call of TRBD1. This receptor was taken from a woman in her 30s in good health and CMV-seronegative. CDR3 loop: CASSLAGGLVDSPLHF. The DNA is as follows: TGTGCCAGCAGCTTAGCGGGGGGGCTGGTGGATTCACCCCTCCACTTT. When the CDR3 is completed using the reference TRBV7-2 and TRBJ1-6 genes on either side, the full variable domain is GAGVSQSPSNKVTEKGKDVELRCDPISGHTALYWYRQSLGQGLEFLIYFQGNSAPDKSGLPSDRFSAERTGGSVSTLTIQRTQQEDSAVYLCASSLAGGLVDSPLHFGNGTRLTVT.